One sample yielded the 21 T cell receptor beta chains listed below, sequenced in a study of T cell repertoires in cytomegalovirus infection. One entry per CDR3 protein, called by TCRdb with MiXCR from the reads. The sample lists under 300,000 distinct CDR3 sequences; 22% were seen once. These receptors have no identified antigens. The material was cultured PBMCs, obtained from culture after CMV antigen stimulation. The receptor source for this set is a human donor in good health (CMV status not recorded). Some clones in this sample may be carry-over from other donors' samples.

As to this clonotype: A single base separates this from a much larger clone, so it may be a read error. The CDR3 end shows no conserved phenylalanine or tryptophan, and so a read error is likely. This rearrangement joins TRBV7-2 to TRBJ1-1; weak D call: TRBD1 (5 bases). The CDR3 length is 15 residues. The germline V gene encodes CDR1 SGHTA and CDR2 FQGNSA. V was cut by 3 bases and J by 7 bases, with 18 bases left in between. CDR3 sequence (DNA): TGTGCCAGCAGCTTTAGTACGGGGCGCAGTGGTGAAGCTTTCATT. Its translation is CASSFSTGRSGEAFI.

This clonotype was recorded at least ten times. Here the CDR3 DNA reads TGTGCCAGCAGCTCGGGACAGCACCAAGAGACCCAGTACTTC. This translates into CASSSGQHQETQYF. This chain connects TRBV7-2 to TRBJ2-5; 7 nucleotides line up with TRBD1. This CDR3 region has 14 residues. Germline CDR1 is SGHTA and CDR2 is FQGNSA. V shed 4 bases and J 0 bases; nucleotides not matched to a gene: 2.

A few counts support this clonotype. The CDR3 spells CASSLVPETNYGYTF. CDR3 bases: TGTGCCAGCAGCTTAGTCCCGGAAACTAACTATGGCTACACCTTC. The V and J genes are TRBV11-2 and TRBJ1-2; D unresolved. The CDR3 runs to 15 residues. The germline V gene has CDR1 SGHAT and CDR2 FQNNGV. Deletions cut 1 base from V and 0 bases from J, with 9 bases between. Variable domain in full (rest from reference TRBV11-2 and TRBJ1-2): EAGVAQSPRYKIIEKRQSVAFWCNPISGHATLYWYQQILGQGPKLLIQFQNNGVVDDSQLPKDRFSAERLKGVDSTLKIQPAKLEDSAVYLCASSLVPETNYGYTFGSGTRLTVV.

In this sample, this clonotype turned up many times. This chain links TRBV7-8 with TRBJ2-1; 9 bases match TRBD2. The trim removed 5 bases at V and 4 bases at J, leaving 6 bases unmatched. CDR1 and CDR2 (germline): SGHVS, FQNEAQ. CDR3 length equals 15 residues. The CDR3 sequence: CASSVNSGSYNEQFF. CDR3 in DNA: TGTGCCAGCAGCGTAAATAGCGGGAGTTACAATGAGCAGTTCTTC. Full variable domain (remainder filled in from reference TRBV7-8 and TRBJ2-1): GAGVSQSPRYKVAKRGQDVALRCDPISGHVSLFWYQQALGQGPEFLTYFQNEAQLDKSGLPSDRFFAERPEGSVSTLKIQRTQQEDSAVYLCASSVNSGSYNEQFFGPGTRLTVL.

This clonotype has more than one count but fewer than ten. This chain uses TRBV12-3 or TRBV12-4 with TRBJ2-7; D remains unclear. The CDR3 has 13 amino acids. V was shortened by 6 bases and J by 0 bases, with 9 bases between the two germline ends. CDR3 coding DNA: TGTGCCAGCAGGACATCTAGCTCCTACGAGCAGTACGTC. Translated, it gives CASRTSSSYEQYV.

This rearrangement joins TRBV12-5 to TRBJ2-7; TRBD2 aligns across 9 bases. In germline, CDR1 is LGHNT, CDR2 FRNRAP. Trimming took 3 bases from V and 3 from J; bases not matched to a gene: 0. The CDR3 totals 13 residues. CDR3 residues: CASGLAGGYEQYV. Written as DNA, the CDR3 is TGTGCTAGTGGTTTAGCGGGAGGCTACGAGCAGTACGTC.

This clonotype came up many times. This chain uses TRBV6-2 or TRBV6-3 with TRBJ2-3, with a tentative D call TRBD2 (6 bases). This CDR3 is 15 amino acids long. The V gene's germline CDR1 is MNHEY and CDR2 SVGEGT. V was shortened by 7 bases and J by 0 bases, with 14 bases between the two germline ends. The CDR3 DNA is TGTGCCAGCACCGACGGGCGGGGTAGCACAGATACGCAGTATTTT. The encoded protein is CASTDGRGSTDTQYF.

This clonotype was seen a handful of times. This chain's CDR3 is CASSLIQGSTDTQYF. CDR3 nucleotide sequence: TGTGCCAGCAGCTTAATACAGGGGAGTACAGATACGCAGTATTTT. This rearrangement joins TRBV7-9 to TRBJ2-3; 7 bases line up with TRBD1. Germline V gene sequence: CDR1 SEHNR, CDR2 FQNEAQ (reference sequence). The CDR3 runs to 15 residues. With 2 bases clipped from V and 3 bases from J, the junction kept 5 bases outside the gene matches.

This clonotype has only a few counts. The gene calls are TRBV4-3 and TRBJ2-5; D is possibly TRBD1 (6 bases). V gave up 1 base and J gave up 5 bases, with 11 bases separating them. The CDR3 runs 14 residues. Germline values: CDR1 LGHNA, CDR2 YSLEER. The CDR3: CASSQVRGGETQYF. CDR3 nucleotide sequence: TGCGCCAGCAGCCAAGTACGAGGGGGTGAGACCCAGTACTTC.

V is TRBV6-2 or TRBV6-3 and J is TRBJ1-5; D remains ambiguous. The CDR3 extends over 14 amino acids. Per the germline V gene, CDR1 is MNHEY and CDR2 is SVGEGT. Trimming took 2 bases from V and 2 from J, leaving 7 bases between them. DNA of the CDR3: TGTGCCAGCAGTTACATGGGCGGCAATCAGCCCCAGCATTTT. It yields the protein CASSYMGGNQPQHF.

This clonotype was detected a few times. The V gene is TRBV19, the J gene TRBJ2-1; D gene ambiguous. Germline lookup yields CDR1 LNHDA and CDR2 SQIVND (reference sequence). V lost 2 bases, J lost 0 bases, and 8 bases lay in between. The CDR3 is 15 amino acids. CDR3 in DNA: TGTGCCAGTAGTATATTACCGAGCTCCTACAATGAGCAGTTCTTC. It codes for CASSILPSSYNEQFF.

This clonotype has ten or more counts. This chain connects TRBV7-2 to TRBJ1-5; TRBD1 agrees at 10 bases. J lost 9 bases, V lost 5 bases, and 7 bases had no gene match. This CDR3 is 14 amino acids long. The germline V gene has CDR1 SGHTA and CDR2 FQGNSA. The CDR3 DNA reads as TGTGCCAGCAGCCCGGGACAGGGGAAGGTGCCCCAGCATTTT. Protein product: CASSPGQGKVPQHF.

In its sample, this clonotype was seen a few times. The chain joins TRBV7-9 to TRBJ2-5; D perhaps matches TRBD1 (5 bases). Trimming cost V 2 bases and J 5 bases, with 15 bases left between them. This CDR3 region has 15 residues. In germline, CDR1 is SEHNR, CDR2 FQNEAQ (reference sequence). CDR3: CASSLPGWSGETQYF. For the CDR3, the DNA is TGTGCCAGCAGCTTACCAGGGTGGTCTGGCGAGACCCAGTACTTC. The entire variable domain, with the rest obtained from reference TRBV7-9 and TRBJ2-5, is as follows: DTGVSQNPRHKITKRGQNVTFRCDPISEHNRLYWYRQTLGQGPEFLTYFQNEAQLEKSRLLSDRFSAERPKGSFSTLEIQRTEQGDSAMYLCASSLPGWSGETQYFGPGTRLLVL.

This clonotype was seen a few times. The rearrangement links TRBV7-2 to TRBJ2-1; 10 bases map to TRBD2. V lost 5 bases, J lost 8 bases, and 6 bases stayed unmatched. This CDR3 comprises 14 residues. Looked up from germline, CDR1 is SGHTA and CDR2 is FQGNSA. Here the CDR3 DNA reads TGTGCCAGCAGCCCTGGACTAGCGGCCCATGAGCAGTTCTTC. Translated, it gives CASSPGLAAHEQFF.

This rearrangement joins TRBV19 to TRBJ2-3; 10 bases map to TRBD2. Per germline, CDR1 LNHDA and CDR2 SQIVND (reference sequence). The CDR3 is 17 residues long. Trimming removed 5 bases from V and 0 bases from J; junction bases left unmatched: 8. CDR3 DNA sequence: TGTGCCAGTAGTTCCGAGGGACTAGCGCTGAGCACAGATACGCAGTATTTT. Translated: CASSSEGLALSTDTQYF. The whole variable domain, remainder taken from reference TRBV19 and TRBJ2-3, is DGGITQSPKYLFRKEGQNVTLSCEQNLNHDAMYWYRQDPGQGLRLIYYSQIVNDFQKGDIAEGYSVSREKKESFPLTVTSAQKNPTAFYLCASSSEGLALSTDTQYFGPGTRLTVL.

The CDR3 region is CASSLTSGTERFF. The CDR3 coding sequence is TGTGCCAGCAGCTTAACTAGCGGGACCGAACGGTTCTTC. The genes are TRBV7-3 and TRBJ2-1; the match to TRBD2 covers 8 bases. The length of the CDR3 is 13 residues. The germline V gene encodes CDR1 SGHTA and CDR2 FQGTGA. With V trimmed by 0 bases and J by 15 bases, 7 bases remained unmatched.

This clonotype occurred a few times. The chain carries TRBV7-9 and TRBJ2-7, with unresolved D. Trimming pared 1 base from V and 3 bases from J, leaving 10 bases between. Germline CDR1 reads SEHNR; CDR2 reads FQNEAQ (reference sequence). The CDR3 length is 14 residues. The CDR3 sequence: CASSLVGSHYEQYF. CDR3 DNA sequence: TGTGCCAGCAGCTTAGTCGGCAGCCACTACGAGCAGTACTTC.

The chain carries TRBV10-1 and TRBJ1-1; D is ambiguous. Germline loops: CDR1 WNHNN, CDR2 SYGVQD (reference sequence). This CDR3 is built from 15 residues. V gave up 1 base and J gave up 7 bases, with 16 bases separating them. The CDR3 sequence is CASSEYLTVFGEAFF. The CDR3, as DNA: TGCGCCAGCAGTGAGTATCTCACAGTGTTTGGTGAAGCTTTCTTT.

This clonotype was recorded a few times. The J gene is TRBJ2-3, the V gene TRBV2; D unclear. With 2 bases removed from V and 5 bases from J, the gap between germline ends came to 11 bases. In germline, CDR1 is SNHLY, CDR2 FYNNEI. This CDR3 spans 14 amino acids. The CDR3 here is CASSEIVRGDTQYF. The CDR3 nucleotides read TGTGCCAGCAGTGAAATTGTTCGAGGAGATACGCAGTATTTT.

The chain links TRBV12-3 or TRBV12-4 to TRBJ2-1; 12 bases agree with TRBD2. V lost 1 base and J lost 2; bases outside the gene matches: 3. There are 17 residues in the CDR3. The CDR3 coding sequence is TGTGCCAGCAGTTTAGAGGGACTAGCGGGCACCTACAATGAGCAGTTCTTC. Translating gives CASSLEGLAGTYNEQFF.

The chain carries TRBV4-2 and TRBJ2-2, with TRBD2 as a possible D gene (6 bases). Germline V gene sequence: CDR1 LGHNA, CDR2 YNFKEQ. Trimming took off 0 bases at V and 0 bases at J, with 11 bases between the two ends. This CDR3 has 17 residues. The CDR3 here is CASSQDLLAANTGELFF. The CDR3 nucleotides read TGTGCCAGCAGCCAAGATTTATTAGCGGCGAACACCGGGGAGCTGTTTTTT.